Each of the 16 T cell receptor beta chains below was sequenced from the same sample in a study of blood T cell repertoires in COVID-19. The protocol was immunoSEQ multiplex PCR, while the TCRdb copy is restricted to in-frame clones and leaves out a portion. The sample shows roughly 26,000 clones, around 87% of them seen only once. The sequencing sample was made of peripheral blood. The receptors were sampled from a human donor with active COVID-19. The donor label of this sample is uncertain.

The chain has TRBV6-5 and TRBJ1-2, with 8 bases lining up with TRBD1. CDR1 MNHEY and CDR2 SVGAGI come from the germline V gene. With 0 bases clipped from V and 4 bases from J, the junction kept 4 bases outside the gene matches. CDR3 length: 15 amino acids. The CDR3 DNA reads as TGTGCCAGCAGTTACTCGGGGGACAGGCCCTATGGCTACACCTTC. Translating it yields CASSYSGDRPYGYTF.

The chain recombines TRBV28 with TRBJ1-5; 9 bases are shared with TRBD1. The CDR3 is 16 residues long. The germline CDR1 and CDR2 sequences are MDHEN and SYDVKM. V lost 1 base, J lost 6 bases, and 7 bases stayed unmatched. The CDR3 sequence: CASSLLGQGGAQPQHF. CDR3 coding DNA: TGTGCCAGCAGTTTATTGGGACAGGGTGGCGCTCAGCCCCAGCATTTT.

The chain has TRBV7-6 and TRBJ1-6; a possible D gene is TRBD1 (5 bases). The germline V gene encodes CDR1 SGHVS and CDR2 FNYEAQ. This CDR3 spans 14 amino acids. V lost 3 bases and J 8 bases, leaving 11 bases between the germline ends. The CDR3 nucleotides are TGTGCCAGCAGCTTTGGCCAGGGTCATTCACCCCTCCACTTT. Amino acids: CASSFGQGHSPLHF.

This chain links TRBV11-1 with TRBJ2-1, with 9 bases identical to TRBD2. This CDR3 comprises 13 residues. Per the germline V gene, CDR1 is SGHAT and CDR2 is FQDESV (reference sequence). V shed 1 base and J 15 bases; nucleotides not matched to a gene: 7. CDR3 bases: TGTGCCAGCAGCTTAGAAAGTAGCGGGGGCGCGTTCTTC. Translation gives CASSLESSGGAFF.

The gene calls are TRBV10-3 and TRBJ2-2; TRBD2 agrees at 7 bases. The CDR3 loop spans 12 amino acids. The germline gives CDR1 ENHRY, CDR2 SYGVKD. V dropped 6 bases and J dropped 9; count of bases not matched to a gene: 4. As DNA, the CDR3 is TGTGCCATCAGCGGACTAGAGCGGGAGCTGTTTTTT. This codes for CAISGLERELFF.

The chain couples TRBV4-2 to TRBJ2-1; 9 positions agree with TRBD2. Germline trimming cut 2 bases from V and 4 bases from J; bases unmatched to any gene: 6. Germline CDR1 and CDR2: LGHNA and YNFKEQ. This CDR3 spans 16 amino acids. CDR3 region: CASSQTSSGNYNEQFF. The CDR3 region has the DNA TGTGCCAGCAGCCAAACGTCTAGCGGGAATTACAATGAGCAGTTCTTC.

CDR3 bases: TGTGCCAGCAGCCCCCAGGCGGGACAGGGGGCTTCTAGCTCCTACGAGCAGTACTTC. It yields the protein CASSPQAGQGASSSYEQYF. This chain connects TRBV7-9 to TRBJ2-7; 12 bases are shared with TRBD1. V lost 5 bases, J lost 0 bases, and 14 bases stayed unmatched. This CDR3 spans 19 amino acids. CDR1 and CDR2 from the germline V gene are SEHNR and FQNEAQ (reference sequence).

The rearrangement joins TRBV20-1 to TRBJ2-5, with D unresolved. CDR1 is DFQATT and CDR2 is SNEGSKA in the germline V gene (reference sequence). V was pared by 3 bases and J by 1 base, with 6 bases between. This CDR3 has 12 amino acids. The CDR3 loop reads CSASAGQETQYF. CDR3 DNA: TGCAGTGCTAGTGCCGGCCAAGAGACCCAGTACTTC.

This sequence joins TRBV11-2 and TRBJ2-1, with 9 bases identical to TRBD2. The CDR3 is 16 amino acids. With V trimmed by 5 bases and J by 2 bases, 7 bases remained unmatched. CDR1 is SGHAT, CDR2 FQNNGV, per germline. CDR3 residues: CASSTSGTSPYNEQFF. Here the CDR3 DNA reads TGTGCCAGCAGCACTTCCGGGACTAGCCCCTACAATGAGCAGTTCTTC.

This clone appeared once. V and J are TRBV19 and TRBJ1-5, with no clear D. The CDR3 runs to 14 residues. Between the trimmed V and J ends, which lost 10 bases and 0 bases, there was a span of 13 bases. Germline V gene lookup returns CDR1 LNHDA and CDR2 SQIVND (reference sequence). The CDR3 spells CATGESGSNQPQHF. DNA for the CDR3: TGTGCCACCGGGGAGTCGGGTAGCAATCAGCCCCAGCATTTT.

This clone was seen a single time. CDR3 DNA: TGTGCCAGCAGCCCCCTAGCGGGGATGTCCACCGGGGAGCTGTTTTTT. Protein: CASSPLAGMSTGELFF. The chain links TRBV3-1 (or the pseudogene TRBV3-2) to TRBJ2-2; 9 bases map to TRBD2. This CDR3 spans 16 amino acids. With V trimmed by 4 bases and J by 4 bases, 7 bases remained unmatched. CDR1 is LGHDT, CDR2 YNNKEL, per germline (reference sequence).

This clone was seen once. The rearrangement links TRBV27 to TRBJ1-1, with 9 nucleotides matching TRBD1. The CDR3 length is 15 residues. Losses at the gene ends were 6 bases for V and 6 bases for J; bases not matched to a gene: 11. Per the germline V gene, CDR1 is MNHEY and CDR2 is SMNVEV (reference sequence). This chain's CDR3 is CASSRGTGFAPEAFF. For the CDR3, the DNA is TGTGCCAGCAGCCGCGGGACAGGGTTTGCCCCTGAAGCTTTCTTT.

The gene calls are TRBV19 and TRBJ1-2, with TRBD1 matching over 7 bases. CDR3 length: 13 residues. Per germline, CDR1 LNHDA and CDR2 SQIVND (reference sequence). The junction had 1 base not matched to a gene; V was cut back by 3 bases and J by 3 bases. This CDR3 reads CASSIDRDYGYTF. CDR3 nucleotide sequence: TGTGCCAGTAGTATTGACAGGGACTATGGCTACACCTTC.

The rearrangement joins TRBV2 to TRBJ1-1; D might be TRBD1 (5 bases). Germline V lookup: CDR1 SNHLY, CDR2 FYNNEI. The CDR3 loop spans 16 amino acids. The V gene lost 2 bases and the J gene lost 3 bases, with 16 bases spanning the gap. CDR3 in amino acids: CASSEPGRRGDTEAFF. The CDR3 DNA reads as TGTGCCAGCAGTGAACCGGGGAGGAGGGGTGACACTGAAGCTTTCTTT.

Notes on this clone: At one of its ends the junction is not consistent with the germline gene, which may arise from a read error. For the CDR3, the DNA is TGCGCCAGCAGCCAAGATCATGGACAGCAAGAGATCCAGTACTTC. Translation gives CASSQDHGQQEIQYF. The chain employs TRBV4-3 and TRBJ2-5, with D maybe TRBD1 (6 bases). The CDR3 runs to 15 residues. Germline CDR1 is LGHNA and CDR2 is YSLEER.

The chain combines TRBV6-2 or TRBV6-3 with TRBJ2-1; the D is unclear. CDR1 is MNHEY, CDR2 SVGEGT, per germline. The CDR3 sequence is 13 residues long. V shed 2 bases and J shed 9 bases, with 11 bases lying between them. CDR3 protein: CASSYITSGEQFF. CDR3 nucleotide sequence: TGTGCCAGCAGTTACATCACTTCGGGTGAGCAGTTCTTC.